These T cell receptor beta chains were read from a single sample in a study of blood T cell repertoires in COVID-19. TCRdb keeps only in-frame clones here, not all; method: immunoSEQ multiplex PCR. This sample has about 290,000 clones; roughly nine tenths occur once, and the top ten carry less than 0.95%. Input material: peripheral blood. Receptor source: a woman in her thirties or forties who had recovered from COVID-19. The CDR3 runs from the conserved cysteine through the conserved F or W. D genes are given only for firm matches. Clone size, where shown, is once, few, many, or a class for clones that have expanded.

v_call: TRBV3-1/TRBV3-2
clone_size: NA
j_call: TRBJ1-5
d_call: NA
cdr3_aa: CASSQGGGQPQHF
cdr3_nt: TGTGCCAGCAGCCAAGGTGGTGGCCAGCCCCAGCATTTT

v_call: TRBV27
clone_size: NA
j_call: TRBJ2-1
d_call: NA
cdr3_aa: CASSFGGTEGNEQFF
cdr3_nt: TGTGCCAGCAGTTTTGGAGGGACTGAGGGGAATGAGCAGTTCTTC

v_call: TRBV7-2
clone_size: once
j_call: TRBJ1-1
d_call: NA
cdr3_aa: CASSPRGGADFFTEAFF
cdr3_nt: TGTGCCAGCAGCCCCCGGGGGGGGGCGGACTTTTTCACTGAAGCTTTCTTT

v_call: TRBV9
clone_size: NA
j_call: TRBJ1-6
d_call: TRBD1
cdr3_aa: CASSPRISTGENSPLHF
cdr3_nt: TGTGCCAGCAGCCCACGAATATCGACAGGGGAGAATTCACCCCTCCACTTT

v_call: TRBV6-5
clone_size: once
j_call: TRBJ2-1
d_call: NA
cdr3_aa: CASSRGLGSEQFF
cdr3_nt: TGTGCCAGCAGTCGAGGACTCGGCAGTGAGCAGTTCTTC

v_call: TRBV30
clone_size: NA
j_call: TRBJ1-5
d_call: NA
cdr3_aa: CAWGGQQSGPQHF
cdr3_nt: TGTGCCTGGGGAGGACAGCAGAGTGGGCCCCAGCATTTT

v_call: TRBV7-2
clone_size: NA
j_call: TRBJ2-3
d_call: NA
cdr3_aa: CASSPYLSTDTQYF
cdr3_nt: TGTGCCAGCAGCCCCTACCTTAGCACAGATACGCAGTATTTT

v_call: TRBV3-1/TRBV3-2
clone_size: NA
j_call: TRBJ2-3
d_call: TRBD2
cdr3_aa: CASSPRGLAGGTDTQYF
cdr3_nt: TGTGCCAGCAGCCCCAGGGGACTAGCGGGAGGCACAGATACGCAGTATTTT

v_call: TRBV14
clone_size: NA
j_call: TRBJ2-2
d_call: TRBD2
cdr3_aa: CASSRGSRNPLGELFF
cdr3_nt: TGTGCCAGCAGCCGCGGGAGCCGAAACCCCCTGGGGGAGCTGTTTTTT

v_call: TRBV19
clone_size: NA
j_call: TRBJ2-2
d_call: TRBD2
cdr3_aa: CASDSSGSGAGELFF
cdr3_nt: TGTGCCAGTGACTCGTCCGGGAGCGGGGCCGGGGAGCTGTTTTTT

v_call: TRBV14
clone_size: NA
j_call: TRBJ2-7
d_call: NA
cdr3_aa: CASSPGLSYEQYF
cdr3_nt: TGTGCCAGCAGCCCCGGACTGTCCTACGAGCAGTACTTC

v_call: TRBV7-3
clone_size: NA
j_call: TRBJ2-4
d_call: NA
cdr3_aa: CASRAADWDIQYF
cdr3_nt: TGTGCCAGCAGGGCCGCGGATTGGGACATTCAGTACTTC

v_call: TRBV27
clone_size: NA
j_call: TRBJ1-2
d_call: TRBD1
cdr3_aa: CASSLSSGQGSYTF
cdr3_nt: TGTGCCAGCAGTTTATCGTCGGGACAGGGCAGTTACACCTTC

v_call: TRBV11-2
clone_size: NA
j_call: TRBJ2-5
d_call: NA
cdr3_aa: CASSELGTQYF
cdr3_nt: TGTGCCAGCAGCGAACTTGGGACCCAGTACTTC

v_call: TRBV5-5
clone_size: NA
j_call: TRBJ2-1
d_call: TRBD2
cdr3_aa: CASSLGLARDEQFF
cdr3_nt: TGTGCCAGCAGCCTAGGACTAGCTCGGGATGAGCAGTTCTTC

v_call: TRBV5-4
clone_size: NA
j_call: TRBJ1-1
d_call: NA
cdr3_aa: CASSLDRDDEAFF
cdr3_nt: TGTGCCAGCAGCTTGGACAGGGACGATGAAGCTTTCTTT

v_call: TRBV9
clone_size: few
j_call: TRBJ1-6
d_call: NA
cdr3_aa: CASSPQGSNSPLHF
cdr3_nt: TGTGCCAGCAGCCCACAGGGTTCAAATTCACCCCTCCACTTT

v_call: TRBV29-1
clone_size: NA
j_call: TRBJ2-7
d_call: TRBD1
cdr3_aa: CSPSWTGPDEQYF
cdr3_nt: TGCAGCCCCAGCTGGACAGGGCCCGACGAGCAGTACTTC

v_call: TRBV4-1
clone_size: NA
j_call: TRBJ2-1
d_call: TRBD2
cdr3_aa: CASSQDSGTNYNEQFF
cdr3_nt: TGCGCCAGCAGCCAAGATAGCGGGACTAATTACAATGAGCAGTTCTTC

v_call: TRBV30
clone_size: NA
j_call: TRBJ2-7
d_call: TRBD2
cdr3_aa: CAWSYSGASSYEQYF
cdr3_nt: TGTGCCTGGAGTTATAGCGGGGCGAGCTCCTACGAGCAGTACTTC

v_call: TRBV5-4
clone_size: NA
j_call: TRBJ2-7
d_call: TRBD1
cdr3_aa: CASSYATGWSYEQYF
cdr3_nt: TGTGCCAGCAGCTATGCGACAGGGTGGTCCTACGAGCAGTACTTC

v_call: TRBV7-2
clone_size: NA
j_call: TRBJ1-5
d_call: NA
cdr3_aa: CASSLARGGWEPQHF
cdr3_nt: TGTGCCAGCAGCTTAGCGCGCGGAGGCTGGGAGCCCCAGCATTTT

v_call: TRBV3-1/TRBV3-2
clone_size: NA
j_call: TRBJ2-2
d_call: NA
cdr3_aa: CASSQGWAGKTGELFF
cdr3_nt: TGTGCCAGCAGCCAAGGTTGGGCGGGAAAGACCGGGGAGCTGTTTTTT

v_call: TRBV7-9
clone_size: NA
j_call: TRBJ2-1
d_call: TRBD2
cdr3_aa: CASTPGTSPLNEQFF
cdr3_nt: TGTGCCAGCACCCCGGGGACTAGCCCCTTAAATGAGCAGTTCTTC

v_call: TRBV12-5
clone_size: NA
j_call: TRBJ1-2
d_call: NA
cdr3_aa: CASSRGWEGYTF
cdr3_nt: TGTGCTAGCAGTCGGGGTTGGGAGGGCTACACCTTC

v_call: TRBV5-4
clone_size: NA
j_call: TRBJ2-5
d_call: TRBD1
cdr3_aa: CASSQGQGVSQETQYF
cdr3_nt: TGTGCCAGCAGCCAGGGACAGGGGGTGAGTCAAGAGACCCAGTACTTC

v_call: TRBV5-4
clone_size: NA
j_call: TRBJ1-2
d_call: TRBD1
cdr3_aa: CASSPGGGQNYGYTF
cdr3_nt: TGTGCCAGCAGCCCGGGGGGGGGACAGAACTATGGCTACACCTTC

v_call: TRBV3-1/TRBV3-2
clone_size: few
j_call: TRBJ2-7
d_call: TRBD2
cdr3_aa: CASSQAGGVDEQYF
cdr3_nt: TGTGCCAGCAGCCAAGCGGGAGGTGTCGACGAGCAGTACTTC

v_call: TRBV5-1
clone_size: NA
j_call: TRBJ2-1
d_call: TRBD2
cdr3_aa: CASSRSRTSANEQFF
cdr3_nt: TGCGCCAGCAGCCGTAGCCGGACTAGCGCCAATGAGCAGTTCTTC

v_call: TRBV29-1
clone_size: NA
j_call: TRBJ2-7
d_call: NA
cdr3_aa: CSVGTRQTYEQYF
cdr3_nt: TGCAGCGTGGGAACAAGACAGACCTACGAGCAGTACTTC

v_call: TRBV5-1
clone_size: NA
j_call: TRBJ1-6
d_call: TRBD1
cdr3_aa: CASSLQGSDNSPLHF
cdr3_nt: TGCGCCAGCAGCTTACAGGGGAGTGATAATTCACCCCTCCACTTT

v_call: TRBV21-1
clone_size: NA
j_call: TRBJ2-7
d_call: NA
cdr3_aa: CASSKEGLAVAYEQYF
cdr3_nt: TGTGCCAGCAGCAAAGAAGGCCTAGCGGTTGCCTACGAGCAGTACTTC

v_call: TRBV19
clone_size: NA
j_call: TRBJ2-1
d_call: NA
cdr3_aa: CASSRDLSSYNEQFF
cdr3_nt: TGTGCCAGTAGTAGGGACTTGAGCTCCTACAATGAGCAGTTCTTC

v_call: TRBV18
clone_size: NA
j_call: TRBJ2-3
d_call: TRBD1
cdr3_aa: CASSPGTGMDTQYF
cdr3_nt: TGTGCCAGCTCTCCAGGGACAGGGATGGATACGCAGTATTTT

v_call: TRBV10-2
clone_size: NA
j_call: TRBJ2-5
d_call: NA
cdr3_aa: CASSASGLETQYF
cdr3_nt: TGCGCCAGCAGTGCAAGCGGGCTAGAGACCCAGTACTTC

v_call: TRBV12-3/TRBV12-4
clone_size: NA
j_call: TRBJ2-1
d_call: NA
cdr3_aa: CASSRTDNEQFF
cdr3_nt: TGTGCCAGCAGCAGGACAGACAATGAGCAGTTCTTC

v_call: TRBV6-5
clone_size: NA
j_call: TRBJ2-7
d_call: NA
cdr3_aa: CASRPPGTPNEQYF
cdr3_nt: TGTGCCAGCAGACCCCCCGGGACACCTAACGAGCAGTACTTC

v_call: TRBV6-6
clone_size: NA
j_call: TRBJ2-2
d_call: TRBD1
cdr3_aa: CASSGTGSNTGELFF
cdr3_nt: TGTGCCAGCAGCGGGACAGGTTCGAACACCGGGGAGCTGTTTTTT

v_call: TRBV2
clone_size: NA
j_call: TRBJ1-1
d_call: NA
cdr3_aa: CASSVTGSTEAFF
cdr3_nt: TGTGCCAGCAGTGTCACGGGAAGCACTGAAGCTTTCTTT

v_call: TRBV6-6
clone_size: NA
j_call: TRBJ2-7
d_call: TRBD1
cdr3_aa: CASSSDRGQVEQYF
cdr3_nt: TGTGCCAGCAGTTCCGACAGGGGGCAGGTCGAGCAGTACTTC

v_call: TRBV7-9
clone_size: NA
j_call: TRBJ1-2
d_call: NA
cdr3_aa: CASSPGAANYGYTF
cdr3_nt: TGTGCCAGCAGCCCCGGAGCTGCTAACTATGGCTACACCTTC

v_call: TRBV3-1/TRBV3-2
clone_size: NA
j_call: TRBJ2-7
d_call: NA
cdr3_aa: CASSQGPSSYEQYF
cdr3_nt: TGTGCCAGCAGCCAGGGCCCGAGCTCCTACGAGCAGTACTTC

v_call: TRBV27
clone_size: once
j_call: TRBJ1-2
d_call: NA
cdr3_aa: CASSLGGTYGYTF
cdr3_nt: TGTGCCAGCAGTTTGGGCGGGACCTATGGCTACACCTTC

v_call: TRBV7-7
clone_size: NA
j_call: TRBJ2-3
d_call: TRBD2
cdr3_aa: CASSFGLAGTDTQYF
cdr3_nt: TGTGCTAGCAGCTTCGGACTAGCGGGAACAGATACGCAGTATTTT

v_call: TRBV18
clone_size: NA
j_call: TRBJ1-2
d_call: NA
cdr3_aa: CASSPGWGQDYGYTF
cdr3_nt: TGTGCCAGCTCGCCCGGCTGGGGGCAGGATTATGGCTACACCTTC

v_call: TRBV11-2
clone_size: NA
j_call: TRBJ2-7
d_call: NA
cdr3_aa: CASSPGGWGSSYEQYF
cdr3_nt: TGTGCCAGCAGCCCAGGGGGGTGGGGCAGCTCCTACGAGCAGTACTTC

v_call: TRBV4-1
clone_size: NA
j_call: TRBJ2-1
d_call: TRBD2
cdr3_aa: CASSRGLAGGPNEQFF
cdr3_nt: TGCGCCAGCAGCCGGGGACTAGCGGGAGGGCCCAATGAGCAGTTCTTC

v_call: TRBV18
clone_size: NA
j_call: TRBJ1-5
d_call: TRBD1
cdr3_aa: CASSRGQADGNQPQHF
cdr3_nt: TGTGCCAGCTCACGCGGACAGGCGGATGGCAATCAGCCCCAGCATTTT

v_call: TRBV7-9
clone_size: NA
j_call: TRBJ2-3
d_call: TRBD2
cdr3_aa: CASSFQAGGFADTQYF
cdr3_nt: TGTGCCAGCAGCTTCCAAGCGGGAGGGTTCGCAGATACGCAGTATTTT

v_call: TRBV15
clone_size: once
j_call: TRBJ2-7
d_call: TRBD1
cdr3_aa: CATSRDFAGGFDEQYF
cdr3_nt: TGTGCCACCAGCAGAGATTTCGCAGGGGGCTTCGACGAGCAGTACTTC

v_call: TRBV5-1
clone_size: NA
j_call: TRBJ2-3
d_call: TRBD2
cdr3_aa: CASRLLAGGSTDTQYF
cdr3_nt: TGCGCCAGCAGGCTCCTAGCGGGAGGCTCCACAGATACGCAGTATTTT

v_call: TRBV10-3
clone_size: NA
j_call: TRBJ1-1
d_call: NA
cdr3_aa: CAISEDGTGPIIFGTEAFF
cdr3_nt: TGTGCCATCAGTGAGGATGGAACAGGGCCCATTATTTTTGGCACTGAAGCTTTCTTT

v_call: TRBV15
clone_size: NA
j_call: TRBJ2-7
d_call: NA
cdr3_aa: CATSMPGDTFYEQYF
cdr3_nt: TGTGCCACCAGCATGCCAGGGGACACTTTTTACGAGCAGTACTTC

v_call: TRBV11-3
clone_size: NA
j_call: TRBJ2-3
d_call: NA
cdr3_aa: CASSLSDTQYF
cdr3_nt: TGTGCCAGCAGCCTTTCAGATACGCAGTATTTT

v_call: TRBV29-1
clone_size: NA
j_call: TRBJ2-7
d_call: TRBD1
cdr3_aa: CSVGGQGYEQYF
cdr3_nt: TGCAGCGTTGGGGGACAGGGCTACGAGCAGTACTTC